This TCR beta chain appears in the sequencing data of a study of identical twins. TCRdb passed the 5' RACE reads through MiXCR, listing each CDR3 protein once. This table holds more than 1.5 million distinct CDR3 sequences, about 32% found once. In every case, the donor was a healthy Caucasian. CDR1 and CDR2 (germline): MNHEY, SMNVEV (reference sequence). Trimming took 4 bases from V and 5 from J, leaving 13 bases between them. This CDR3 has 14 amino acids. J is TRBJ2-3 and V is TRBV27; D might be TRBD1 or TRBD2, each matching 5 bases. Sequencing was done on a sample of cord blood. This clonotype was sampled from a newborn girl in good health. Written as DNA, the CDR3 is TGTGCCAGCAGTTCAGGGTCGGGGCTAGATACGCAGTATTTT. Translated: CASSSGSGLDTQYF.